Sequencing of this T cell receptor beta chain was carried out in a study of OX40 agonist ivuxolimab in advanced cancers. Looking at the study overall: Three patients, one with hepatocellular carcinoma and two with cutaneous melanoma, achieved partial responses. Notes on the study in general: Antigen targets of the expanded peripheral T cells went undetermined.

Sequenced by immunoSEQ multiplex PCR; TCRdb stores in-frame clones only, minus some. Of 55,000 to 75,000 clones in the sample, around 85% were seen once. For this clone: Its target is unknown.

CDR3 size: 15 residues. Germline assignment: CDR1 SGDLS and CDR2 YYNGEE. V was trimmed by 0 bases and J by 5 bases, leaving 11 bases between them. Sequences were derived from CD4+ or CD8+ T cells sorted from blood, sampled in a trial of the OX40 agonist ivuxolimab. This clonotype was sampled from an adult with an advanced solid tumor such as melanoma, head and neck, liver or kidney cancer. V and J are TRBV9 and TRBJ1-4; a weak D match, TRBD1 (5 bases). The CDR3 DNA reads TGTGCCAGCAGCGTAGCCGCAGGGAAGAATGAAAAACTGTTTTTT. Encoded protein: CASSVAAGKNEKLFF. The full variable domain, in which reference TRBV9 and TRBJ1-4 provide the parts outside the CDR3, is DSGVTQTPKHLITATGQRVTLRCSPRSGDLSVYWYQQSLDQGLQFLIQYYNGEERAKGNILERFSAQQFPDLHSELNLSSLELGDSALYFCASSVAAGKNEKLFFGSGTQLSVL.